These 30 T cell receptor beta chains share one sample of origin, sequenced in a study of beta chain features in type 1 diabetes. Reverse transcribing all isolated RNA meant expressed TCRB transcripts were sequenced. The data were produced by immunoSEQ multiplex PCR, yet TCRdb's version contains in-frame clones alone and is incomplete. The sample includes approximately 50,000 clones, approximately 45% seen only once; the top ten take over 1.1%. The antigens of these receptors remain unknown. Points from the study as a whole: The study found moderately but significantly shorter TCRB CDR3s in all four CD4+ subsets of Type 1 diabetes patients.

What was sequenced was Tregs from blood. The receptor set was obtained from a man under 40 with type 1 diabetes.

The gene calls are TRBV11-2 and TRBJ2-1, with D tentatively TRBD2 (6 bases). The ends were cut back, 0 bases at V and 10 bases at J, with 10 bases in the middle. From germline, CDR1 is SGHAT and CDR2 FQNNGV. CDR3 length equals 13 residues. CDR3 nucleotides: TGTGCCAGCAGCTTAGATCGTGGACTAGAGCAGTTCTTC. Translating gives CASSLDRGLEQFF.

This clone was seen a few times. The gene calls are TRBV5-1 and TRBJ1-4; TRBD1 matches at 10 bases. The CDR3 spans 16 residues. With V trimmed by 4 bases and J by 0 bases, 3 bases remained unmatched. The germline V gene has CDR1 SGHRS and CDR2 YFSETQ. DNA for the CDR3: TGCGCCAGCAGCAGGACAGGGGGGACAACTAATGAAAAACTGTTTTTT. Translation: CASSRTGGTTNEKLFF.

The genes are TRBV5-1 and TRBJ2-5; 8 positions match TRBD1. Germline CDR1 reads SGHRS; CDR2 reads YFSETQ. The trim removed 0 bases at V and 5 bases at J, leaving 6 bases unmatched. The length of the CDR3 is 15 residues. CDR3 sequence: CASSLVSGGWETQYF. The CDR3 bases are TGCGCCAGCAGCTTGGTGTCAGGGGGCTGGGAGACCCAGTACTTC.

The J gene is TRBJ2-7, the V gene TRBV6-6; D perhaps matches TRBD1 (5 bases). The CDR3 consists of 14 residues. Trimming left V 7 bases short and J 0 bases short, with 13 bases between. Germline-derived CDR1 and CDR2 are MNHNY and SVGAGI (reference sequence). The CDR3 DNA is TGTGCCAGCAATCTCCAGGGAAGCTCCTACGAGCAGTACTTC. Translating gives CASNLQGSSYEQYF.

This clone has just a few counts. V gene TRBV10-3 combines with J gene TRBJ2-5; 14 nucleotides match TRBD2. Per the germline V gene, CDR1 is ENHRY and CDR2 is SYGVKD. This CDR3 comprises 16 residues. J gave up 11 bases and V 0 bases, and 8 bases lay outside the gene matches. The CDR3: CAISESTSGRAGEQYF. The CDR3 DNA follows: TGTGCCATCAGTGAGTCGACTAGCGGGAGGGCAGGGGAGCAGTACTTC.

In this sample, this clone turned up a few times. This CDR3 is CASSFNIQETQYF. The CDR3 region has the DNA TGTGCCAGCAGCTTCAACATACAAGAGACCCAGTACTTC. The chain is built from TRBV7-2 and TRBJ2-5; no clear D. Trimming shortened V by 3 bases and J by 2 bases, and 7 bases separated the two germline ends. CDR1 SGHTA and CDR2 FQGNSA come from the germline V gene. This CDR3 comprises 13 residues.

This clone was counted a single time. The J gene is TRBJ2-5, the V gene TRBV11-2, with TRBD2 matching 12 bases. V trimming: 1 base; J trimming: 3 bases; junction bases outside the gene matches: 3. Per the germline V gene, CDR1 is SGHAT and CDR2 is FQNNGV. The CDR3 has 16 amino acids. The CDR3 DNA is TGTGCCAGCAGCTTAGGTCGGACTAGCGGGGAAGAGACCCAGTACTTC. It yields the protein CASSLGRTSGEETQYF.

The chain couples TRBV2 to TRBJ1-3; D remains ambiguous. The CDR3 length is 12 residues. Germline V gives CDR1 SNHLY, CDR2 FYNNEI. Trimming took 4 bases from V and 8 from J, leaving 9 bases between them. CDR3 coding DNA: TGTGCCAGCAGTGTTTGGGAGGACACCATATATTTT. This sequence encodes CASSVWEDTIYF. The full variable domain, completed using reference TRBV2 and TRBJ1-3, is EPEVTQTPSHQVTQMGQEVILRCVPISNHLYFYWYRQILGQKVEFLVSFYNNEISEKSEIFDDQFSVERPDGSNFTLKIRSTKLEDSAMYFCASSVWEDTIYFGEGSWLTVV.

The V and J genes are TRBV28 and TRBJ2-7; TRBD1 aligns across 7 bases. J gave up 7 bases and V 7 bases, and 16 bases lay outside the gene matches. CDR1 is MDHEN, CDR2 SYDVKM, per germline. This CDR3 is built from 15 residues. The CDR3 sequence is CASNPGRSGGREQYF. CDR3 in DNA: TGTGCCAGCAACCCGGGCAGATCAGGGGGTCGGGAGCAGTACTTC.

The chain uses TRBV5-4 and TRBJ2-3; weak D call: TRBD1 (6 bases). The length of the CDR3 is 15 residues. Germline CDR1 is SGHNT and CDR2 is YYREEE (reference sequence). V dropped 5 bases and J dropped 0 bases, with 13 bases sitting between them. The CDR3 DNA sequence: TGTGCCAGCAGTTCCTCAAGGGGGAGCACAGATACGCAGTATTTT. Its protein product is CASSSSRGSTDTQYF.

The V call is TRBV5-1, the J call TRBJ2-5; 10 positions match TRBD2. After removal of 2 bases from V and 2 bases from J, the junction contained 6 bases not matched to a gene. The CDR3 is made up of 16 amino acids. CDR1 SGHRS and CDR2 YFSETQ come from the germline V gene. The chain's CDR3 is CASSLLLAGVQETQYF. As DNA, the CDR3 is TGCGCCAGCAGCTTACTTCTAGCGGGGGTACAAGAGACCCAGTACTTC. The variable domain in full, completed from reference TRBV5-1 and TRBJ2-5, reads KAGVTQTPRYLIKTRGQQVTLSCSPISGHRSVSWYQQTPGQGLQFLFEYFSETQRNKGNFPGRFSGRQFSNSRSEMNVSTLELGDSALYLCASSLLLAGVQETQYFGPGTRLLVL.

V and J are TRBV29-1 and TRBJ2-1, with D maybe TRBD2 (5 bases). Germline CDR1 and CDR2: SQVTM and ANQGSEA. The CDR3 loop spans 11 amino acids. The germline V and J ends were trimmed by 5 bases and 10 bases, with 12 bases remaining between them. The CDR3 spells CSVPLAVEQFF. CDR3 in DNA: TGCAGCGTTCCCCTAGCAGTGGAGCAGTTCTTC.

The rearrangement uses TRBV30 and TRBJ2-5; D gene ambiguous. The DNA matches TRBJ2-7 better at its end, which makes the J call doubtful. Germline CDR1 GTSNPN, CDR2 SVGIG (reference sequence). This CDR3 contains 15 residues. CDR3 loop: CAWSSPFRADYEQYF. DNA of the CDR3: TGTGCCTGGAGCTCTCCTTTTAGGGCAGACTACGAGCAGTACTTC.

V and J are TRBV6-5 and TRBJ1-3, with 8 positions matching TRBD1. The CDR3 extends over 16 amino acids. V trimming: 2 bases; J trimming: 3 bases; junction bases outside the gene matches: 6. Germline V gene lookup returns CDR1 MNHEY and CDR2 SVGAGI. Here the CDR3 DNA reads TGTGCCAGCAGTTACGCCGGACAGGGTTATGGAAACACCATATATTTT. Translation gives CASSYAGQGYGNTIYF.

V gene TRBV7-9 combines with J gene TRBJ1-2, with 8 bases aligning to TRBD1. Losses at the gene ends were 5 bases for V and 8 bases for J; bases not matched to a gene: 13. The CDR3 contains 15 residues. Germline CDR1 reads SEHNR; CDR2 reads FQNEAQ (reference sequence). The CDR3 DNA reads TGTGCCAGCAGCCCCCGGGACAGGACTTTAGGGGGCTACACCTTC. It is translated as CASSPRDRTLGGYTF.

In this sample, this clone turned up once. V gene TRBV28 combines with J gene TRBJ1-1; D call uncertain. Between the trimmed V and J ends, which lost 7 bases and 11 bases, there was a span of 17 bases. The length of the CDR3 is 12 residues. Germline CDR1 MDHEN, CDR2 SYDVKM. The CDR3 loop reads CASTIGRSGAFF. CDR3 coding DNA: TGTGCCAGCACCATCGGGCGGTCGGGGGCTTTCTTT.

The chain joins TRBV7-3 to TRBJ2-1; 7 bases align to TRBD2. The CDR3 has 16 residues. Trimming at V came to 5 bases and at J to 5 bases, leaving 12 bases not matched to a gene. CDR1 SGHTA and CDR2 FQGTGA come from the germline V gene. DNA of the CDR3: TGTGCCAGCAGCCTCCTTTCTAGCGGCTTAGACAATGAGCAGTTCTTC. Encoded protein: CASSLLSSGLDNEQFF. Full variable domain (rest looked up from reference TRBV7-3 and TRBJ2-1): GAGVSQTPSNKVTEKGKYVELRCDPISGHTALYWYRQSLGQGPEFLIYFQGTGAADDSGLPNDRFFAVRPEGSVSTLKIQRTERGDSAVYLCASSLLSSGLDNEQFFGPGTRLTVL.

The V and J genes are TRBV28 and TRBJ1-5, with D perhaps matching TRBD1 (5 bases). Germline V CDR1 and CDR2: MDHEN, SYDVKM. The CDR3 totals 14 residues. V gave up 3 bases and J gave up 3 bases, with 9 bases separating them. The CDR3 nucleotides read TGTGCCAGCAGTTTCACAGGTATCAATCAGCCCCAGCATTTT. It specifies CASSFTGINQPQHF.

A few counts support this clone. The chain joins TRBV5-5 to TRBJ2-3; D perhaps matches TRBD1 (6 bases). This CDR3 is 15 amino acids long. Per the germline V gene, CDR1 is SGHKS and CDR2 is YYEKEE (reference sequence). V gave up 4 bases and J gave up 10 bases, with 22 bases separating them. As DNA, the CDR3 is TGTGCCAGCAGCCCAGGGGACCCTCCCCAGGCGGCGCAGTATTTT. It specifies CASSPGDPPQAAQYF.

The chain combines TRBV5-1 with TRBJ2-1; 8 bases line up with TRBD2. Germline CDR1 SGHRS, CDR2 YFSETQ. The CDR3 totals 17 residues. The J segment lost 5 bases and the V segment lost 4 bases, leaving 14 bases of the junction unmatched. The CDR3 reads CASSKLLAGIPNNEQFF. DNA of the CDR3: TGCGCCAGCAGCAAACTTTTAGCGGGAATCCCAAACAATGAGCAGTTCTTC.

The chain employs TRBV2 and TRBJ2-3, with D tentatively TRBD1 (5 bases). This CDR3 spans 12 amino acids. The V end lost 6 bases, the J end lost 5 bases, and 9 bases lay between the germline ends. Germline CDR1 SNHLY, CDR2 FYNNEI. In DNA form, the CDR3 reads TGTGCCAGCAGAGGGGCGGAAGATACGCAGTATTTT. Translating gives CASRGAEDTQYF. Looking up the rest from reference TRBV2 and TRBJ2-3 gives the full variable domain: EPEVTQTPSHQVTQMGQEVILRCVPISNHLYFYWYRQILGQKVEFLVSFYNNEISEKSEIFDDQFSVERPDGSNFTLKIRSTKLEDSAMYFCASRGAEDTQYFGPGTRLTVL.

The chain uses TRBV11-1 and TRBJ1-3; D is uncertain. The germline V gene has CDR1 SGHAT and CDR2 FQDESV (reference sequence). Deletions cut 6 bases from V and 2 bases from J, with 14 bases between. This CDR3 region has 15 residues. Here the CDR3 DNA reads TGTGCCAGCAGAGAAACAGCTTACCCTGGAAACACCATATATTTT. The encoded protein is CASRETAYPGNTIYF.

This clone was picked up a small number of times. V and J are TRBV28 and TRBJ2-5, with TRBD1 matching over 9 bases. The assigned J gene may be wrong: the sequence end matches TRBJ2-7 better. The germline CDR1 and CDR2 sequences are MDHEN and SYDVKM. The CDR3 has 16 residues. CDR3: CASSLGLGQGMYEQYF. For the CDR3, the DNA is TGTGCCAGCAGTTTAGGCTTAGGACAGGGGATGTACGAGCAGTACTTC.

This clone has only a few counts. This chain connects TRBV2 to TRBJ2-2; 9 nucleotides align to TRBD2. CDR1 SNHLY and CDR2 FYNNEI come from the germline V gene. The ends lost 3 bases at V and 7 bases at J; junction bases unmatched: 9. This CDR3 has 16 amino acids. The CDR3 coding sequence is TGTGCCAGCAGTGACCAGATTAGCGGGAGCGGCGGGGAGCTGTTTTTT. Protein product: CASSDQISGSGGELFF. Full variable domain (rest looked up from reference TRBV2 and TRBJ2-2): EPEVTQTPSHQVTQMGQEVILRCVPISNHLYFYWYRQILGQKVEFLVSFYNNEISEKSEIFDDQFSVERPDGSNFTLKIRSTKLEDSAMYFCASSDQISGSGGELFFGEGSRLTVL.

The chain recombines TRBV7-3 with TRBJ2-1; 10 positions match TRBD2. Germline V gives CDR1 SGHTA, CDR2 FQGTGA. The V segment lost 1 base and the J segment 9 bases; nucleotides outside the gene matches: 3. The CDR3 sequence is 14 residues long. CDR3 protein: CASSLSSGRTEQFF. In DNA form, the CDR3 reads TGTGCCAGCAGCTTAAGTAGCGGGAGGACTGAGCAGTTCTTC. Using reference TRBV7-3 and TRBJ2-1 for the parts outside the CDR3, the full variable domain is GAGVSQTPSNKVTEKGKYVELRCDPISGHTALYWYRQSLGQGPEFLIYFQGTGAADDSGLPNDRFFAVRPEGSVSTLKIQRTERGDSAVYLCASSLSSGRTEQFFGPGTRLTVL.

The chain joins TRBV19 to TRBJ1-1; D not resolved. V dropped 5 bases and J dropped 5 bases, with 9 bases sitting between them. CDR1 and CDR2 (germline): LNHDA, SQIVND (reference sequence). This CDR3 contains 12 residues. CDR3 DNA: TGTGCCAGTAGTTACACCAGGACTGAAGCTTTCTTT. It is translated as CASSYTRTEAFF.

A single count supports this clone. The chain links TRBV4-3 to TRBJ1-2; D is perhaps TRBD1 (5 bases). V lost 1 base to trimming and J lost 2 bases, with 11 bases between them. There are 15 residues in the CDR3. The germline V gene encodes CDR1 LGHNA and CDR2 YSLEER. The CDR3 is CASSQGRQRNYGYTF. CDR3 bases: TGCGCCAGCAGCCAAGGAAGACAGAGGAACTATGGCTACACCTTC.

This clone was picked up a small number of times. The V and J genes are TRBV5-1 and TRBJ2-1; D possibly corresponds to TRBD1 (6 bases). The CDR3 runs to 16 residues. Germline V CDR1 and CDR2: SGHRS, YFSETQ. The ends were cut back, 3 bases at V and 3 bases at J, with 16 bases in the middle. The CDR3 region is CASSSYTGGGYNEQFF. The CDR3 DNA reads TGCGCCAGCAGCTCCTATACTGGGGGCGGCTACAATGAGCAGTTCTTC.

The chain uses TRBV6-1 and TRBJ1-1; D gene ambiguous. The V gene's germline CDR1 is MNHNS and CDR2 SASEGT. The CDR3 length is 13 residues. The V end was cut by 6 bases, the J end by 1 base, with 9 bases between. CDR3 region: CASSNRQNTEAFF. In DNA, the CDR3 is TGTGCCAGCAGCAACCGACAGAACACTGAAGCTTTCTTT.

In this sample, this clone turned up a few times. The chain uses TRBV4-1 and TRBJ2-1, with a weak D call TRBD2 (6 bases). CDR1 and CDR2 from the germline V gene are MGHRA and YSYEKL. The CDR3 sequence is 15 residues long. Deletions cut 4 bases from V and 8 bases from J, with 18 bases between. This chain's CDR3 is CASSLRLAGKYEQFF. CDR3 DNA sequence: TGCGCCAGCAGCCTGCGGCTGGCGGGGAAGTATGAGCAGTTCTTC.